This T cell receptor (beta chain) was identified in a study of radiotherapy plus CTLA-4 blockade in lung cancer. Across the whole study: Overall, less than 20% of patients showed an objective response, while roughly 28% attained disease control. Study-level points and caveats: Blood-borne expansion of tumor-derived TCR clones followed radiotherapy plus ipilimumab.

TCRdb keeps only in-frame clones here, not all; method: immunoSEQ multiplex PCR. Among roughly 63,000 clones listed, around 74% were seen once. The CDR3 totals 13 residues. Germline values: CDR1 GTSNPN, CDR2 SVGIG (reference sequence). Trimming removed 5 bases at V and 1 base at J, with 11 bases between. As regards this clone: Antigen: not known.

The TCR comes from a human donor with non-small cell lung cancer whose response to radiotherapy plus ipilimumab could not be evaluated. The rearrangement uses TRBV30 and TRBJ1-1, with D maybe TRBD1 (6 bases). The source material was peripheral blood, sampled from a patient treated with radiotherapy plus ipilimumab. The CDR3, as DNA: TGTGCCTGGGGGGGCCTAGGGAACACTGAAGCTTTCTTT. It specifies CAWGGLGNTEAFF.